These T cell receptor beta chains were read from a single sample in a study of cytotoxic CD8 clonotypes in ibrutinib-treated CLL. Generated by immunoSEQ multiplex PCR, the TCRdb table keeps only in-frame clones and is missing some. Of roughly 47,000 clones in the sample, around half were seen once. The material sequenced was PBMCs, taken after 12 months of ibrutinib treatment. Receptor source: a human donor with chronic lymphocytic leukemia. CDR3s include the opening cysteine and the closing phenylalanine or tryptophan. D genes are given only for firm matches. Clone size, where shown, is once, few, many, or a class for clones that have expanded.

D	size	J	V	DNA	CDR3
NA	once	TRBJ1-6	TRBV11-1	TGTGCCAGCAGCAAAACAGGGCGGGGATCACCCCTCCACTTT	CASSKTGRGSPLHF
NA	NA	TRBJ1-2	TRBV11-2	TGTGCCAGCAGCTTCTCTGGGGCGAAGCATGGCTACACCTTC	CASSFSGAKHGYTF
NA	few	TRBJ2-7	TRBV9	TGTGCCAGCAGCGTAAAACCGTCCTACGAGCAGTACTTC	CASSVKPSYEQYF
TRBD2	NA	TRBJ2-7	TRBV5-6	TGTGCCAGCAACCGACTAGCGGGAGGGCCTAGGGATCTCTACGAGCAGTACTTC	CASNRLAGGPRDLYEQYF
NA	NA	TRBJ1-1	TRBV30	TGTGCCTGGAGTTTGGGAACTGAAGCTTTCTTT	CAWSLGTEAFF
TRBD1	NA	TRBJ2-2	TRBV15	TGTGCCATTAGGACAGGCCCCGGGGAGCTGTTTTTT	CAIRTGPGELFF
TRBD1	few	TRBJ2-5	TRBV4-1	TGCGCCAGCAGCCAACAGACAGGGGACGAGACCCAGTACTTC	CASSQQTGDETQYF
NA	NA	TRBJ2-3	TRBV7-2	TGTGCCAGCAGCTTCGCCTTGAGCACAGATACGCAGTATTTT	CASSFALSTDTQYF
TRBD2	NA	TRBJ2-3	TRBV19	TGTGCCAGTAGCCCCTTGGGAGGGCAGACTAGCACAGATACGCAGTATTTT	CASSPLGGQTSTDTQYF
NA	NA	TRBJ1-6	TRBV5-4	TGTGCCAGCAGCTTGGAGGAGGGAAATTCACCCCTCCACTTT	CASSLEEGNSPLHF
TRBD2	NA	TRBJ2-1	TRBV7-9	TGTGCCAGCAGCACCGGACTAGCGGGAACCGATGAGCAGTTCTTC	CASSTGLAGTDEQFF
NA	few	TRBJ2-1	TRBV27	TGTGCCAGCAGTCCATGGCGGCCCGGGCTGGGCTCCTACAATGAGCAGTTCTTC	CASSPWRPGLGSYNEQFF
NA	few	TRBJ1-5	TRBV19	TGTGCCAGTAGTATCCCCGGCTATAGCAATCAGCCCCAGCATTTT	CASSIPGYSNQPQHF
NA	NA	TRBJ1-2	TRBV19	TGTGCCAGTAGTAGGACAGACCGAGACCTTAACTATGGCTACACCTTC	CASSRTDRDLNYGYTF
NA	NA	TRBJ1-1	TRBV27	TGTGCCAGCAGGCCGGAGGACTCTGAAGCTTTCTTT	CASRPEDSEAFF
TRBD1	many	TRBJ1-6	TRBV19	TGTGCCAGTAGGAAACAGGGGGCGACTTCACCCCTCCACTTT	CASRKQGATSPLHF
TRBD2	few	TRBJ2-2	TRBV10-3	TGTGCCATGGGGACTAGCGAGTCCACCGGGGAGCTGTTTTTT	CAMGTSESTGELFF
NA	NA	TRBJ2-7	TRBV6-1	TGTGCCAGCAGTGATTCCCTCCTTCCCTACGAGCAGTACTTC	CASSDSLLPYEQYF
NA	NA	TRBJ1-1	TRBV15	TGTGCCACCAGCAGTTTCATGGGGGGTGGGACTGAAGCTTTCTTT	CATSSFMGGGTEAFF
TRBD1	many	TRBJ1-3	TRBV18	TGTGCCAGCGGGACAGGAGGTGGAAACACCATATATTTT	CASGTGGGNTIYF
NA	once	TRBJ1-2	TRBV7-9	TGTGCCAGCAGCTTCGGGAGGGACCGGGCTGGCTACACCTTC	CASSFGRDRAGYTF
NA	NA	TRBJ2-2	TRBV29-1	TGCAGCGTTGGACAGTATTCCGCGAACACCGGGGAGCTGTTTTTT	CSVGQYSANTGELFF
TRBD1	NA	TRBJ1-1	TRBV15	TGTGCCACCAGCAGAGGGAAAGACAGGGCCACTGAAGCTTTCTTT	CATSRGKDRATEAFF
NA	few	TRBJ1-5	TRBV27	TGTGCCAGCAGTTTATCCTACGCGGATCAGCCCCAGCATTTT	CASSLSYADQPQHF
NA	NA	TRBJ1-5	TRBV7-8	TGTGCCAGCAGCTTAGACGGCAATCAGCCCCAGCATTTT	CASSLDGNQPQHF
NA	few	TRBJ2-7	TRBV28	TGTGCCAGCAGTTTCCCACTGGACCGAAACTACGAGCAGTACTTC	CASSFPLDRNYEQYF
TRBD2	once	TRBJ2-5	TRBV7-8	TGTGCCAGCAGCTTAGGGGCACTAGCGGTCCGGGGGGAGACCCAGTACTTC	CASSLGALAVRGETQYF
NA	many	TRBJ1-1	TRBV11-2	TGTGCCAGCAGCCCGCCCCCGGCAGGGGAGACTGAAGCTTTCTTT	CASSPPPAGETEAFF
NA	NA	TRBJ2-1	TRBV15	TGTGCCACCAGCAGAGAGGGGGGAAGACACAATGAGCAGTTCTTC	CATSREGGRHNEQFF
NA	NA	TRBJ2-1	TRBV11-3	TGTGCCAGCAGCTTAGAGGGGCAAGCCTCGGTCTTC	CASSLEGQASVF
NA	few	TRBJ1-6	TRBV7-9	TGTGCCAGCAGCCGTGACAGGTTAAATAATTCACCCCTCCACTTT	CASSRDRLNNSPLHF
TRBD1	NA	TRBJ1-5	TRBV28	TGTGCCAGCAGTCCGGACAGGGCGGGGCAGCCCCAGCATTTT	CASSPDRAGQPQHF
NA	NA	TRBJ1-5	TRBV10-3	TGTGCCATCAGTGGGACAGATTCCAATCAGCCCCAGCATTTT	CAISGTDSNQPQHF
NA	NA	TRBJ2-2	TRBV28	TGTGCCAGCAACCCCCCCAGCACCGGGGAGCTGTTTTTT	CASNPPSTGELFF
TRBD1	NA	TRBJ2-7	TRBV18	TGTGCCAGCTCCGAACGCGGACAGGGGAGAGACGAGCAGTACTTC	CASSERGQGRDEQYF
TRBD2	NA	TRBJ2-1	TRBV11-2	TGTGCCAGCAGCCCGGGACTAGCGTTTAATGAGCAGTTCTTC	CASSPGLAFNEQFF
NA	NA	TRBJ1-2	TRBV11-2	TGTGCCAGCAGCTTAGATCCTACAGGGCGGCTAGGTGGCTACACCTTC	CASSLDPTGRLGGYTF
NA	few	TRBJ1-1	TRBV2	TGTGCCAGCAGTACAGACAGGAACACTGAAGCTTTCTTT	CASSTDRNTEAFF
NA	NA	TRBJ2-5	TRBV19	TGTGCCAGTAGTAAAGGGCCAGGCCAGGACCAAGAGACCCAGTACTTC	CASSKGPGQDQETQYF
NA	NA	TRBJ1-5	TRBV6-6	TGTGCCAGCAGTCTGAACAGGGCCGGGGAGCCCCAGCATTTT	CASSLNRAGEPQHF
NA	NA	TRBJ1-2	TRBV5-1	TGCGCCAGCAGCTTGGCCGTAGACAGCTATGGCTACACCTTC	CASSLAVDSYGYTF
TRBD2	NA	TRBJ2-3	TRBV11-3	TGTGCCAGCAGCCAGGGACTAGGCACAGATACGCAGTATTTT	CASSQGLGTDTQYF
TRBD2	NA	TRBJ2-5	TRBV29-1	TGCAGCGCGCGGGGGGGGAGGGGAGAGACCCAGTACTTC	CSARGGRGETQYF
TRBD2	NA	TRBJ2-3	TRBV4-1	TGCGCCAGCAGCCAGCCCCCTGGGACTAGCGAGGGGACAGATACGCAGTATTTT	CASSQPPGTSEGTDTQYF
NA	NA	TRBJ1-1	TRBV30	TGTGCCTCCAGGGGAATTAGGACTGAAGCTTTCTTT	CASRGIRTEAFF
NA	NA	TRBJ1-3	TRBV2	TGTGCCAGCCGTCAGGGACTGTTGGGGGGCACCATATATTTT	CASRQGLLGGTIYF
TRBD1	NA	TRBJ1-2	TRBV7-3	TGTGCCAGCAGCTCCGGGACAGGGGCCTATGGCTACACCTTC	CASSSGTGAYGYTF
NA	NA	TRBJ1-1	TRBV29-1	TGCAGCGTTGGGGGTGGGTACACTGAAGCTTTCTTT	CSVGGGYTEAFF
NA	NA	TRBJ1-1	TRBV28	TGTGCCAGCAGTTACGGACCGAAACTTCCTGAAGCTTTCTTT	CASSYGPKLPEAFF
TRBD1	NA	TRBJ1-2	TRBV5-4	TGTGCCAGCAGTCCCGACAGGGAAATAGGTGGCTACACCTTC	CASSPDREIGGYTF
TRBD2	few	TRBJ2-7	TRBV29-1	TGCAGCGTGCTGAGCGGGAGGGCCTACTACGAGCAGTACTTC	CSVLSGRAYYEQYF
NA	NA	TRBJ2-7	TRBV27	TGTGCCAGCCGCAAGGGCGGGAACTACGAGCAGTACTTC	CASRKGGNYEQYF
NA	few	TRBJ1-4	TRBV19	TGTGCCAGTAGCACTCTCCTGCGGCGTGAAAAACTGTTTTTT	CASSTLLRREKLFF
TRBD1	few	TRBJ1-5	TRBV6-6	TGTGCCAGCAGTTATCGGGACAGTCATCAGCCCCAGCATTTT	CASSYRDSHQPQHF
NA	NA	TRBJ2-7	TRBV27	TGTGCCAGCAGTTTATTACCAGGGGGGGCCTACGAGCAGTACTTC	CASSLLPGGAYEQYF
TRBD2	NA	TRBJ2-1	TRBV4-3	TGCGCCAGCAGCCAAGAGGGCGGGGGGGGCTACAATGAGCAGTTCTTC	CASSQEGGGGYNEQFF
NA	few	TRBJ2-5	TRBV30	TGTGCCGGCGATTTAGGGGGGGAGGAGACCCAGTACTTC	CAGDLGGEETQYF